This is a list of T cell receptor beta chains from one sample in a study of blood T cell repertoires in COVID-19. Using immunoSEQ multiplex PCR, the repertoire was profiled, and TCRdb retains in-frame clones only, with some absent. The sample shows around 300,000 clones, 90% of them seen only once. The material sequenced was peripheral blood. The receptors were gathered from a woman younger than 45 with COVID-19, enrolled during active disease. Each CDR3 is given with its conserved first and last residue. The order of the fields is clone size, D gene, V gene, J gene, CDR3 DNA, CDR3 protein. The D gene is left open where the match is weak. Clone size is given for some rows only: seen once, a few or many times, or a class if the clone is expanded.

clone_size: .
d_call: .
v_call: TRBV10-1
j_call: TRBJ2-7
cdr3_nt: TGCGCCAGCAGTGAGGGGGTCGGTAGCGCCTACGAGCAGTACTTC
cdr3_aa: CASSEGVGSAYEQYF

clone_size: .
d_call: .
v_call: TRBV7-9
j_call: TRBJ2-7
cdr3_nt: TGTGCCAGCAGCTTACAGGGATTCTCCTACGAGCAGTACTTC
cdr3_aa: CASSLQGFSYEQYF

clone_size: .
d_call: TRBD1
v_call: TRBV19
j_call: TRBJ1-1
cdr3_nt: TGTGCCAGTAGTACGGACAGGCCTAACACTGAAGCTTTCTTT
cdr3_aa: CASSTDRPNTEAFF

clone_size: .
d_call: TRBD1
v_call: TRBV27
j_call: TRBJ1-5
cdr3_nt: TGTGCCAGCAGTTGGGGACAGACTGATCAGCCCCAGCATTTT
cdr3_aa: CASSWGQTDQPQHF

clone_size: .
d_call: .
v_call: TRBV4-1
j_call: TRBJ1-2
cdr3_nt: TGCGCCAGCAGCCAAGACAGGGCATTCAACTATGGCTACACCTTC
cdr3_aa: CASSQDRAFNYGYTF

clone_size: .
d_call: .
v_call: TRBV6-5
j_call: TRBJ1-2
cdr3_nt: TGTGCCAGCAGTTACGCCGTACAAGAAAACCTCTATGGCTACACCTTC
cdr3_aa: CASSYAVQENLYGYTF

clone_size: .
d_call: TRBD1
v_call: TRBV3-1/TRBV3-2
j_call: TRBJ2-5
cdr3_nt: TGTGCCAGCAGCCAAAGCGGGACAGGGGGCTGGGAGACCCAGTACTTC
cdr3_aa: CASSQSGTGGWETQYF

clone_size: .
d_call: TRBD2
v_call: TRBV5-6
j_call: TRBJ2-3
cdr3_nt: TGTGCCAGCAGCCCCACTAGCGGGAGCACAGATACGCAGTATTTT
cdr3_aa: CASSPTSGSTDTQYF

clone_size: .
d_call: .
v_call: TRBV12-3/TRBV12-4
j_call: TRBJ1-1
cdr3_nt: TGTGCCAGCAGTTTTCAGGAGAACACTGAAGCTTTCTTT
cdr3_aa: CASSFQENTEAFF

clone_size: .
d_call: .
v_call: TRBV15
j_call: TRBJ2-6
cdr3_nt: TGTGCCACCAGCAGAGATCTGGGGCCGAGCTCTGGGGCCAACGTCCTGACTTTC
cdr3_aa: CATSRDLGPSSGANVLTF

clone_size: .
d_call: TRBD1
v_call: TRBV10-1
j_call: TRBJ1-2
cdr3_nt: TGCGCCAGCAGTCCTGACAGGGGCCGTGGCTACACCTTC
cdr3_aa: CASSPDRGRGYTF

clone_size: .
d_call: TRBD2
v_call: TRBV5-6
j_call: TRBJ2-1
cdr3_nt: TGTGCCAGCCGTGGGACGGGAGGGCCTAGTAGGAATGAGCAGTTCTTC
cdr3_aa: CASRGTGGPSRNEQFF

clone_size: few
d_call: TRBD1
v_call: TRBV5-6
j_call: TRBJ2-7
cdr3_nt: TGTGCCAGCAGCTTGTTGGGACAGGGGTCCTCCTACGAGCAGTACTTC
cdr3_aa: CASSLLGQGSSYEQYF

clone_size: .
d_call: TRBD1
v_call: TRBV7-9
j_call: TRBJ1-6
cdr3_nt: TGTGCCAGCAGCTTAGACAGGGGAAGCCGTTCACCCCTCCACTTT
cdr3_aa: CASSLDRGSRSPLHF

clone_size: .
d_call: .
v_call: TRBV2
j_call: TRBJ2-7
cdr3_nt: TGTGCCAGCACCGGGGACTCCTACGAGCAGTACTTC
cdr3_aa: CASTGDSYEQYF

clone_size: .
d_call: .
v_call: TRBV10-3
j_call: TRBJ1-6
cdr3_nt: TGTGCCACCCGAACAGGGAATCTTGATTCACCCCTCCACTTT
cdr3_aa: CATRTGNLDSPLHF